Sequencing of this TCR beta chain was carried out in a study of blood T cell repertoires in COVID-19. Study in general: Acute-phase and convalescent COVID-19 samples originated in the United States, Italy and Spain.

Looked up from germline, CDR1 is SNHLY and CDR2 is FYNNEI. The CDR3 totals 15 residues. The J segment lost 6 bases and the V segment lost 6 bases, leaving 12 bases of the junction unmatched. In the original analysis: How many nucleated cells were present was estimated from reference gene primer amplification. Sequenced by immunoSEQ multiplex PCR; TCRdb stores in-frame clones only, minus some. Clone size and the V and J calls come from that table; the DNA yielded D and trimming. Altogether about 330,000 clones are present, approximately 84% being singletons, with the ten largest covering under 1.3%. Everyone who took part was roughly 18 to 89 years old, and they came from some 23 US areas. Symptom resolution, clearance, or two negative PCRs marked the recovered donors of Cohort 3.

The TCR was taken from a young woman who had recovered from COVID-19. Sequencing was done on a sample of PBMCs or T cells enriched from blood (not recorded which). This chain links TRBV2 with TRBJ2-7; TRBD1 matches 9 bases. CDR3 in DNA: TGTGCCAGCAGCAAAATGGGACAGGGTTCAGGCGAGCAGTACTTC. It specifies CASSKMGQGSGEQYF.